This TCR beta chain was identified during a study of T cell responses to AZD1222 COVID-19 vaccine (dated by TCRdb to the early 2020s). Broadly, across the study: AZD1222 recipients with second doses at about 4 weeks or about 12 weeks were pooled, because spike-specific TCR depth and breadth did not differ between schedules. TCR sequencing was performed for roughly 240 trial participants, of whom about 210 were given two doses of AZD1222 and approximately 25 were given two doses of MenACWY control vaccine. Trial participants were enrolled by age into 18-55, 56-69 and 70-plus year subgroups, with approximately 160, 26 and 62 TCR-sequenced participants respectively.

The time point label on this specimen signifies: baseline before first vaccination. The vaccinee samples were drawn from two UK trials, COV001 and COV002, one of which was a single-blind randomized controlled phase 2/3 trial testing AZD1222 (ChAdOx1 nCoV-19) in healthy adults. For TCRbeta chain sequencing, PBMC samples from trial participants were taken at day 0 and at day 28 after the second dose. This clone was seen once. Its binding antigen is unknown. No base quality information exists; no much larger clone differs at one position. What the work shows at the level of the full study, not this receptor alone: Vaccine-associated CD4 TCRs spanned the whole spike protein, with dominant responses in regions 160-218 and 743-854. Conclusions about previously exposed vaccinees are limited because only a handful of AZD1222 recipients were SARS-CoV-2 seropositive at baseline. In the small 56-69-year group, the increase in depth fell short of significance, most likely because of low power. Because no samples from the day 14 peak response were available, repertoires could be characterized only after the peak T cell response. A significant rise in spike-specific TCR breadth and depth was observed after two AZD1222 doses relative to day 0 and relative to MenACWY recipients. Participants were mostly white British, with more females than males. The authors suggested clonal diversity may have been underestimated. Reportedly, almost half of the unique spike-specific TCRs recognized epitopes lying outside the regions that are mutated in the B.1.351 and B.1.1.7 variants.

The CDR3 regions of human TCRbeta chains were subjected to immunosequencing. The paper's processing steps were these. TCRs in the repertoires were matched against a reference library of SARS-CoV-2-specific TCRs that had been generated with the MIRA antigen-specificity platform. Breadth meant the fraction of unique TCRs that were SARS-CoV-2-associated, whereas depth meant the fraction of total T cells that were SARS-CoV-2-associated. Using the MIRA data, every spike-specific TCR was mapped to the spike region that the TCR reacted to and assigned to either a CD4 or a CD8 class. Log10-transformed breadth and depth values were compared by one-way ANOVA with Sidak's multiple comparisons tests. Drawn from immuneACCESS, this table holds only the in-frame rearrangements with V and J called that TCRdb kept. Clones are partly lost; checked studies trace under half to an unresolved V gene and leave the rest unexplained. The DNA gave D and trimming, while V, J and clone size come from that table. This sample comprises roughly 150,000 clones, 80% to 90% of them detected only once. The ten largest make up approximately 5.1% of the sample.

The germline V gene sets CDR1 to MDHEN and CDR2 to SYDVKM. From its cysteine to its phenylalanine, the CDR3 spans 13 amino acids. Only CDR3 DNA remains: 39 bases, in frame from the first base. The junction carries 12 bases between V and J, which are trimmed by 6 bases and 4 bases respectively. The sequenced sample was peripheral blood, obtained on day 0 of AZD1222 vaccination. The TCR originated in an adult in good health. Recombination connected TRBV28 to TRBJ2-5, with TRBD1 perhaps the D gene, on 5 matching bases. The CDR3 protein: CASRDWGGETQYF. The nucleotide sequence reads TGTGCCAGCAGAGACTGGGGCGGAGAGACCCAGTACTTC.